Following are 9 T cell receptor beta chains from one sample sequenced in a study of blood T cell repertoires in COVID-19. Here immunoSEQ multiplex PCR was the method, and the copy in TCRdb shows in-frame clones only, minus some. The sample has around 81,000 clones; approximately 86% are singletons. Material for sequencing was peripheral blood. These receptors were taken from a woman over 75 with acute or convalescent COVID-19.

V usage is TRBV6-4 and J usage is TRBJ2-3; D perhaps matches TRBD2 (6 bases). The CDR3 consists of 15 residues. V was clipped by 0 bases and J by 5 bases, with 12 bases between them. Germline lookup yields CDR1 MRHNA and CDR2 SNTAGT. DNA of the CDR3: TGTGCCAGCAGTGACTCGACTAGTGGGGGAGATACGCAGTATTTT. This encodes CASSDSTSGGDTQYF.

The chain is built from TRBV2 and TRBJ2-1; 10 bases are shared with TRBD2. CDR3 length: 15 residues. Germline assignment: CDR1 SNHLY and CDR2 FYNNEI. V was clipped by 5 bases and J by 5 bases; unmatched bases: 6. This CDR3 is CASSRLAGDNNEQFF. CDR3 nucleotides: TGTGCCAGCAGTAGACTAGCGGGCGACAACAATGAGCAGTTCTTC. The variable domain in full, completed from reference TRBV2 and TRBJ2-1, reads EPEVTQTPSHQVTQMGQEVILRCVPISNHLYFYWYRQILGQKVEFLVSFYNNEISEKSEIFDDQFSVERPDGSNFTLKIRSTKLEDSAMYFCASSRLAGDNNEQFFGPGTRLTVL.

The chain employs TRBV9 and TRBJ1-5; 12 bases agree with TRBD1. The V gene end was trimmed by 1 base and the J gene end by 8 bases; junction bases not matched to a gene: 7. This CDR3 spans 16 amino acids. Germline V CDR1 and CDR2: SGDLS, YYNGEE. CDR3 DNA sequence: TGTGCCAGCAGCGTACGGGGGGACAGGGGGCGGGAGCCCCAGCATTTT. It encodes CASSVRGDRGREPQHF.

The chain links TRBV6-5 to TRBJ2-3; a weak D match, TRBD2 (6 bases). V lost 0 bases and J lost 4, with 11 bases in between. The CDR3 is 15 residues long. The germline V gene encodes CDR1 MNHEY and CDR2 SVGAGI. This chain's CDR3 is CASSYSPGVADTQYF. The CDR3 nucleotides read TGTGCCAGCAGTTACTCTCCGGGAGTTGCAGATACGCAGTATTTT.

The gene calls are TRBV2 and TRBJ1-1, with TRBD1 as a possible D gene (6 bases). Trimming left V 7 bases short and J 0 bases short, with 15 bases between. There are 15 residues in the CDR3. Germline CDR1 SNHLY, CDR2 FYNNEI. The CDR3 loop is CASTSQGIMNTEAFF. CDR3 DNA: TGTGCCAGCACCTCCCAGGGGATTATGAACACTGAAGCTTTCTTT.

The CDR3 loop reads CASSQGGTRDTQYF. The CDR3 region has the DNA TGTGCCAGCAGCCAGGGAGGCACGCGAGATACGCAGTATTTT. The chain links TRBV4-2 to TRBJ2-3; TRBD2 is a possible D gene (6 bases). V was trimmed by 3 bases and J by 5 bases, leaving 12 bases between them. Germline V gives CDR1 LGHNA, CDR2 YNFKEQ. The CDR3 has 14 residues.

The chain has TRBV5-4 and TRBJ1-1; D remains ambiguous. Germline V lookup: CDR1 SGHNT, CDR2 YYREEE (reference sequence). This CDR3 region has 13 residues. V was cut by 1 base and J by 4 bases, with 8 bases left in between. The CDR3 DNA is TGTGCCAGCAGCTTGCGGGATTCCACTGAAGCTTTCTTT. Translation: CASSLRDSTEAFF.

This sequence joins TRBV5-1 and TRBJ2-3; 9 bases agree with TRBD1. The CDR3 length is 16 residues. With 4 bases clipped from V and 0 bases from J, the junction kept 6 bases outside the gene matches. Germline lookup yields CDR1 SGHRS and CDR2 YFSETQ. CDR3 DNA sequence: TGCGCCAGCAGCATAAGACAGGGGGTTAGCACAGATACGCAGTATTTT. Protein sequence: CASSIRQGVSTDTQYF.

V gene TRBV5-1 combines with J gene TRBJ2-1, with TRBD2 identical over 11 bases. The V gene end was trimmed by 4 bases and the J gene end by 9 bases; junction bases not matched to a gene: 9. Germline loops: CDR1 SGHRS, CDR2 YFSETQ. The CDR3 contains 15 residues. The CDR3 nucleotides read TGCGCCAGCAGCCCTTTAGCGGGAGGGCCGGGTGAGCAGTTCTTC. Protein product: CASSPLAGGPGEQFF.